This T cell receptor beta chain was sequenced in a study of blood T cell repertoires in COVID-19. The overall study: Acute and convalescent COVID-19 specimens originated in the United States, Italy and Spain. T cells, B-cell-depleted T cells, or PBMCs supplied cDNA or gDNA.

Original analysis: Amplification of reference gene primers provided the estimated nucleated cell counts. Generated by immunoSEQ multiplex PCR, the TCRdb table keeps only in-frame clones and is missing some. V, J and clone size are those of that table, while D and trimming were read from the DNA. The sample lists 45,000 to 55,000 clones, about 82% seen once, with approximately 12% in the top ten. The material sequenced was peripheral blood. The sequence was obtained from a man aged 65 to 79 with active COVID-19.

CDR3 sequence: CASSVASGGLLNGELFF. CDR3 nucleotides: TGTGCCAGCAGCGTAGCTAGCGGGGGGCTACTTAACGGGGAGCTGTTTTTT. The chain combines TRBV9 with TRBJ2-2; 11 positions match TRBD2. Trimming took 0 bases from V and 7 from J; bases not matched to a gene: 8. Germline CDR1 and CDR2: SGDLS and YYNGEE. This CDR3 contains 17 residues.